Reported below is one TCR beta chain. This record comes from a study of monozygotic twins with inflammatory bowel disease. The CDR3 consists of 13 residues. The V gene's germline CDR1 is SEHNR and CDR2 FQNEAQ (reference sequence). Reprocessing the 5' RACE reads, TCRdb reports a single entry for every CDR3 protein and omits DNA. This sample carries more than 75,000 distinct CDR3 sequences, with around 7.2% going to the ten biggest clones. Sequences were obtained from blood. The receptor was derived from a human donor with ulcerative colitis or Crohn's disease, or a healthy co-twin of an affected twin (not recorded which). The V gene is TRBV7-9, the J gene TRBJ1-3. CDR3 region: CASSLGAGNTIYF.